The sequence of this TCR beta chain was determined in a study of T cell responses to AZD1222 COVID-19 vaccine. About the study: The study pooled second doses at about 4 or about 12 weeks. General observations from the study: Mostly white British, mostly female donors; authors suggested clonal diversity may be underestimated. The study found Spike-specific TCR breadth and depth rose after two AZD1222 doses.

Some clones are missing from TCRdb's copy, which holds only in-frame ones; the method was immunoSEQ multiplex PCR. The sample shows some 200,000 clones, 80% to 95% of them seen only once. For this clone: Its antigen is unidentified.

This sequence originates from an adult in good health. The sequences come from peripheral blood, collected on day 0 of AZD1222 vaccination.

The CDR3 DNA sequence: TGCGCCAGCAGCTTGGGGGACAGCTCCTACGAGCAGTACTTC. It yields the protein CASSLGDSSYEQYF. V is TRBV5-1 and J is TRBJ2-7, with 7 bases lining up with TRBD1. This CDR3 has 14 amino acids. Germline V CDR1 and CDR2: SGHRS, YFSETQ. Trimming at V came to 0 bases and at J to 0 bases, leaving 0 bases not matched to a gene. Variable domain in full (rest from reference TRBV5-1 and TRBJ2-7): KAGVTQTPRYLIKTRGQQVTLSCSPISGHRSVSWYQQTPGQGLQFLFEYFSETQRNKGNFPGRFSGRQFSNSRSEMNVSTLELGDSALYLCASSLGDSSYEQYFGPGTRLTVT.